The present T cell receptor (beta chain) was sequenced within a study of cytomegalovirus exposure and HLA in healthy donors. Study-wide context: The platform used for the roughly 130 validation repertoires matched that of the 500 to 850 first-cohort repertoires, a later analysis reported.

Worth noting for this clone: What it binds is not known.

Germline V lookup: CDR1 SQVTM, CDR2 ANQGSEA. The germline V and J ends were trimmed by 6 bases and 6 bases, with 26 bases remaining between them. The CDR3 extends over 16 amino acids. Separation from the roughly 680-subject first cohort characterized the roughly 120-subject validation cohort, to which the donors belonged. Generated by immunoSEQ multiplex PCR, the TCRdb table keeps only in-frame clones and is missing some. The sample shows around 220,000 clones, roughly 84% of them seen only once. The study's findings and limits: Associated with cytomegalovirus, according to the listing, were 150 to 200 TCR beta chains. Researchers reported that a few CMV-associated chains were confirmed in vitro as CMV antigen-specific.

The clonotype originates from a woman aged 30 to 39 in good health and CMV-seropositive. Sequences were obtained from PBMCs. This chain links TRBV29-1 with TRBJ1-2; TRBD1 is a possible D gene (5 bases). The chain's CDR3 is CSVPSAGDWDEDGYTF. In nucleotides, the CDR3 is TGCAGCGTACCCTCGGCGGGGGACTGGGATGAGGATGGCTACACCTTC.